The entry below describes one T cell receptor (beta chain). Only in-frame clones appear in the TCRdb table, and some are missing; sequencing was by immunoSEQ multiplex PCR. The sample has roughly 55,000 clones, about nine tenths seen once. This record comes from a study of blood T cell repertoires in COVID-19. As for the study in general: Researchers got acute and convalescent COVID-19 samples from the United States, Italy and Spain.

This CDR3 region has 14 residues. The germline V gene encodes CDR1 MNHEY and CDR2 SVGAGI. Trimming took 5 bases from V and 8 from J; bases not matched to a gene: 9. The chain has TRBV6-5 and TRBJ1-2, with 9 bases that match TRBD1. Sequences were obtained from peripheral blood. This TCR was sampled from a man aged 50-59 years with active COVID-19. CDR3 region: CASSIQGQGGGYTF. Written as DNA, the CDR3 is TGTGCCAGCAGTATCCAGGGACAGGGAGGCGGCTACACCTTC.